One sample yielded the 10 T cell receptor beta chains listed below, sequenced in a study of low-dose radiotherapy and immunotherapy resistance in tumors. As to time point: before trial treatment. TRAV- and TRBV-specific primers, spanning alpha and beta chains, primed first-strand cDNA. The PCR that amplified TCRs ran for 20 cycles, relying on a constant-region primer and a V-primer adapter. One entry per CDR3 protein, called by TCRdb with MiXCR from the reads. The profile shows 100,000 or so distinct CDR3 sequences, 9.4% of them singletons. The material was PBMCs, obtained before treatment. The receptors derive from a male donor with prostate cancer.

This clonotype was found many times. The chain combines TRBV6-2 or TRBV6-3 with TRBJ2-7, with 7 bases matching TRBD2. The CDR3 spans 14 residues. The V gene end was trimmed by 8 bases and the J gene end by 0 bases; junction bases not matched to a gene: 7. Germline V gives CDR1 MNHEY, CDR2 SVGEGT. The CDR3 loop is CASVRGGSSYEQYF. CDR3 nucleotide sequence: TGTGCCAGCGTTCGTGGCGGGAGCTCCTACGAGCAGTACTTC.

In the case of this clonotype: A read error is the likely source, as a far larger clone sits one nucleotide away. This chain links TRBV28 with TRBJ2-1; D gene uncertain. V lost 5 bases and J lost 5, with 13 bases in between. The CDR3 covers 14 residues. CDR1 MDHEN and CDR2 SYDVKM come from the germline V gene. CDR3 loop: CASSPRTLNNEQFF. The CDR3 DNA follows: TGTGCCAGCAGTCCCCGGACCCTCAACAATGAGCAGTTCTTC.

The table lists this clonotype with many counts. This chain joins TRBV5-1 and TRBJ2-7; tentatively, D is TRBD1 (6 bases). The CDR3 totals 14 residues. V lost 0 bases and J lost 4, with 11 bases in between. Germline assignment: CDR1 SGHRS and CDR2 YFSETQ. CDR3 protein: CASSLEGTTYEQYF. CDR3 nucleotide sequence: TGCGCCAGCAGCTTGGAAGGGACAACATACGAGCAGTACTTC.

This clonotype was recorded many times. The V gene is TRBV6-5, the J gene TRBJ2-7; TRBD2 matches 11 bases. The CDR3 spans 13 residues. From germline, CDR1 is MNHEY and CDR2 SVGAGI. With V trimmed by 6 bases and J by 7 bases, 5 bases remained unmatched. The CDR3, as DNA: TGTGCCAGCAGACCCGGGACTAGCGGTGAGCAGTACTTC. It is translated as CASRPGTSGEQYF.

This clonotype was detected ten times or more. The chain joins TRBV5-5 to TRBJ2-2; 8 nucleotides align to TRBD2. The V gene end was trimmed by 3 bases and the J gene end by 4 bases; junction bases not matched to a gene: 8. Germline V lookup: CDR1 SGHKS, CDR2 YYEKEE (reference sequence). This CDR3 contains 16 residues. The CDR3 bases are TGTGCCAGCAGCTATGGCTGGAGCGGGAGCACCGGGGAGCTGTTTTTT. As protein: CASSYGWSGSTGELFF.

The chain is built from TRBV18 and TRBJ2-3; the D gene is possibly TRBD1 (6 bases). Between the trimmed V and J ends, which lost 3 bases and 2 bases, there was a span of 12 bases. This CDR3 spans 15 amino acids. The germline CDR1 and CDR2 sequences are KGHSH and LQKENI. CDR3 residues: CASSPRQAVTDTQYF. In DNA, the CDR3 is TGTGCCAGCTCACCCAGACAGGCCGTCACAGATACGCAGTATTTT.

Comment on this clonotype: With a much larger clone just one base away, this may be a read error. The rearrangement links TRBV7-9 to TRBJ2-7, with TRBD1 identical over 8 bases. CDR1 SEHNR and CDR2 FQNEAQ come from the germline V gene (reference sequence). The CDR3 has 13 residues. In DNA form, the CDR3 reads TGTGCCAGCAGCCCGGACAGGGTCTACGAGCAGTGCTTC. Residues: CASSPDRVYEQCF. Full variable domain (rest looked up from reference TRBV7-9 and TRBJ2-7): DTGVSQNPRHKITKRGQNVTFRCDPISEHNRLYWYRQTLGQGPEFLTYFQNEAQLEKSRLLSDRFSAERPKGSFSTLEIQRTEQGDSAMYLCASSPDRVYEQCFGPGTRLTVT.

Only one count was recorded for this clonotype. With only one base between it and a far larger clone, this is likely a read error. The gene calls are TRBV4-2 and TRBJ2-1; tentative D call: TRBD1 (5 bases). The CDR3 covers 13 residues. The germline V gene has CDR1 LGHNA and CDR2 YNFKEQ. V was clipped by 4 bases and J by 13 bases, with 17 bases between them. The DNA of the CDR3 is TGTGCCAGCAGCCCCGACAGCGAAGAGACCCAGTTCTTC. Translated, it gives CASSPDSEETQFF.

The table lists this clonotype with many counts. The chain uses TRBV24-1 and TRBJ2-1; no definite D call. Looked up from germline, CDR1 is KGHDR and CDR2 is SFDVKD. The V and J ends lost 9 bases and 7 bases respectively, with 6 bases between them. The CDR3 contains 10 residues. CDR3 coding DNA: TGTGCCACCTCCAAGAATGAGCAGTTCTTC. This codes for CATSKNEQFF.

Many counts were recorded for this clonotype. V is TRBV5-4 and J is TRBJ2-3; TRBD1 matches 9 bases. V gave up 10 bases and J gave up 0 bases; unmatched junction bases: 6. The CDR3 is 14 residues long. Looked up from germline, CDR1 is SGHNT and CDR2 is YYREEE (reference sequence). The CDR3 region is CAGRDRASTDTQYF. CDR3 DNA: TGTGCCGGGAGGGACAGGGCGAGCACAGATACGCAGTATTTT.